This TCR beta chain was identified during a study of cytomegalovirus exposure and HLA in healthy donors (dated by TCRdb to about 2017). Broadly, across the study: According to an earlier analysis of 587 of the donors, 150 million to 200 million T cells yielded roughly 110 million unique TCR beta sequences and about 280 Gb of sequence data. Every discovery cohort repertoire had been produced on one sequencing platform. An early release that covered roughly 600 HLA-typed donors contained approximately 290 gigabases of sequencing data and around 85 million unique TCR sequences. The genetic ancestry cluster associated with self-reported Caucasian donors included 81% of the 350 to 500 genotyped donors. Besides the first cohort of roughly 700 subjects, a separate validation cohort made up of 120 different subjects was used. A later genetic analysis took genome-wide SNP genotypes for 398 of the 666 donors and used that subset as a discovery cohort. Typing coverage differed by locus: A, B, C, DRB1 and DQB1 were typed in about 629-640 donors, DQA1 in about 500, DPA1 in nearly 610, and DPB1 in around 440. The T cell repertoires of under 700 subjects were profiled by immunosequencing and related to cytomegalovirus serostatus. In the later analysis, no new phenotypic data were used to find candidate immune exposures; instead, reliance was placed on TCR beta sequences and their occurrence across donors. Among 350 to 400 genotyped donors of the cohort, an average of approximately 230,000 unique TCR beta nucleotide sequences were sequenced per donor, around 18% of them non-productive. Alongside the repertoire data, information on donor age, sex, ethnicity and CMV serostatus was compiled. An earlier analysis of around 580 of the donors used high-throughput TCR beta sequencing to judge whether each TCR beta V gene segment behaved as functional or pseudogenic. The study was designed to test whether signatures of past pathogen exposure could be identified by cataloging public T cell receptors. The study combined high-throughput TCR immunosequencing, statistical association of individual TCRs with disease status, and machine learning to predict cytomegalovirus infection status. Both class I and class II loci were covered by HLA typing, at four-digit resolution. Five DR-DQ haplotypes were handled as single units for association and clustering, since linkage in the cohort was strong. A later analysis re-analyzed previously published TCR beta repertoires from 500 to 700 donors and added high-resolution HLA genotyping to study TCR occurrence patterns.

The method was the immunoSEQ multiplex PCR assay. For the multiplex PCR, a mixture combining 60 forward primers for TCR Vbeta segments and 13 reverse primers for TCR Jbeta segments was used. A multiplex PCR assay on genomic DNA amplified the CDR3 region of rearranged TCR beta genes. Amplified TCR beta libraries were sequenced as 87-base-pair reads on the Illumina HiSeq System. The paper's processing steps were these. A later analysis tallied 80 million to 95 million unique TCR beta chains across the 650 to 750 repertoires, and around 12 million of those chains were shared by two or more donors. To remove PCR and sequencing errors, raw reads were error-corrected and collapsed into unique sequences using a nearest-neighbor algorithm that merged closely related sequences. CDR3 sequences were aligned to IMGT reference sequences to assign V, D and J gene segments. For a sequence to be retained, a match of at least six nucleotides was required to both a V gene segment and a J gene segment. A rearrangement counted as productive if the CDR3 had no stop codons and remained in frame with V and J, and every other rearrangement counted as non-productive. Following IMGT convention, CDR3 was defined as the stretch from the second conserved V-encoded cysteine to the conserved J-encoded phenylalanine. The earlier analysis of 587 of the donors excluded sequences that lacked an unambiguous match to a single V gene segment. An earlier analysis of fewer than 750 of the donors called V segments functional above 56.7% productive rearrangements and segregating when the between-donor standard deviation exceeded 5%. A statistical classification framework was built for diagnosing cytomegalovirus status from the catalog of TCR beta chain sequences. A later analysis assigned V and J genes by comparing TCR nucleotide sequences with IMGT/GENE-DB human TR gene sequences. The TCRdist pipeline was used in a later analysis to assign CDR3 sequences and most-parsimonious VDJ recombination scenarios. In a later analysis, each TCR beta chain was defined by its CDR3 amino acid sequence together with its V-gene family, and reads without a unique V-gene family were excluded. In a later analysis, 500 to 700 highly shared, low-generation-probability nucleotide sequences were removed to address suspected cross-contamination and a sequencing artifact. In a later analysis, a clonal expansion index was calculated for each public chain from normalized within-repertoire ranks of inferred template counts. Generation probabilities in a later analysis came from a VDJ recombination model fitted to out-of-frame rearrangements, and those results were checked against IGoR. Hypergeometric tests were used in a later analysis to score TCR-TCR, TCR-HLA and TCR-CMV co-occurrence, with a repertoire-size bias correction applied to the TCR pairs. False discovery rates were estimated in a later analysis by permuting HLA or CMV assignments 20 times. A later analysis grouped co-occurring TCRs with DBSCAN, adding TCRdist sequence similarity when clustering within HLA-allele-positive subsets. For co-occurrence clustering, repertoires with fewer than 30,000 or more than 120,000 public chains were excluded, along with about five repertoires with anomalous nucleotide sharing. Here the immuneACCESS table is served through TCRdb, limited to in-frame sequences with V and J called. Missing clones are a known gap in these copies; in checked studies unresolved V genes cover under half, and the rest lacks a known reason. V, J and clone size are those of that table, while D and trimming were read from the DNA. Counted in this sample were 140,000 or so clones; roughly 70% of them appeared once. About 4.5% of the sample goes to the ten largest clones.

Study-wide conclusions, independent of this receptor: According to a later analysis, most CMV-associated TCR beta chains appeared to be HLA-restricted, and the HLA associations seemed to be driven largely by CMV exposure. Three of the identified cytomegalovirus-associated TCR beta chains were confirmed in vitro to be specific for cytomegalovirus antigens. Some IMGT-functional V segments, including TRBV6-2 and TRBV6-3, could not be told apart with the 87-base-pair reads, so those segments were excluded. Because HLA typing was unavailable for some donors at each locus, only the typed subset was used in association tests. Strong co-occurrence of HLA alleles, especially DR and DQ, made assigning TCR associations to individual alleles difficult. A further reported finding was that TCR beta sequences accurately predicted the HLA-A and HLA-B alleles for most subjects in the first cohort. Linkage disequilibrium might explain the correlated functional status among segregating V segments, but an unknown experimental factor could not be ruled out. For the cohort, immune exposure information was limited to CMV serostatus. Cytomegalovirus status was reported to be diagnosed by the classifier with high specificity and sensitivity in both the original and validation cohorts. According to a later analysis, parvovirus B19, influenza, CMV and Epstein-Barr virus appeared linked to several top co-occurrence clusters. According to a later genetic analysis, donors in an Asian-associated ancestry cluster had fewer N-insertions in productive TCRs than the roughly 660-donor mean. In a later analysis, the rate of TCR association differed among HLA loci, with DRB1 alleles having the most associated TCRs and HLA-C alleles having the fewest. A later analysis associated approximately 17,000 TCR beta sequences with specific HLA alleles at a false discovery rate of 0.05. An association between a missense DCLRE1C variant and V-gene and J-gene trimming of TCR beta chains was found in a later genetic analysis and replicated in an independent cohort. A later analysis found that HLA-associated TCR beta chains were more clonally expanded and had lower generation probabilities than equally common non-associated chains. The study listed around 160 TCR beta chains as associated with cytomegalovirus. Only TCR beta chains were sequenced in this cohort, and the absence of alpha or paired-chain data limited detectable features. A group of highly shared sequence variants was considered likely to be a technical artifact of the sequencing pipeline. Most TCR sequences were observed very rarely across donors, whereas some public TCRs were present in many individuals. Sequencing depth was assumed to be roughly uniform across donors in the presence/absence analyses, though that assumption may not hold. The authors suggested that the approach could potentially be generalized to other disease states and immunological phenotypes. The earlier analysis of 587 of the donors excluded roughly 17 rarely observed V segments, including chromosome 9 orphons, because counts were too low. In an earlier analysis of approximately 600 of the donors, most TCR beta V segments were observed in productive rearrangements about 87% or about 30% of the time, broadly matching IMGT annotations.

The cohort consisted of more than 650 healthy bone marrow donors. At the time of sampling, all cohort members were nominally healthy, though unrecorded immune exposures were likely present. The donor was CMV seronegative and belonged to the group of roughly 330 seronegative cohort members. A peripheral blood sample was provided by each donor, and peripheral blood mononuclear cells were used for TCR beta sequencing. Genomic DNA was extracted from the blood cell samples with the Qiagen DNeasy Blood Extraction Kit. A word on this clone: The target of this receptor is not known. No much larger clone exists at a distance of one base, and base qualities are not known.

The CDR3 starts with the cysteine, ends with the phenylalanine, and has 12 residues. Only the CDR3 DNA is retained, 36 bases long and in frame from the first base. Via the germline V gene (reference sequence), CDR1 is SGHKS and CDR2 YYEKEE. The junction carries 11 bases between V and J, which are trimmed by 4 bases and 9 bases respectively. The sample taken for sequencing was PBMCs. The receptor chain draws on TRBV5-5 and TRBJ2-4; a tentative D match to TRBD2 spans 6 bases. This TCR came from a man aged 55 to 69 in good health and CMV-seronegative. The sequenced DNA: TGTGCCAGCAGCACCACCGGGGGCATTCAGTACTTC. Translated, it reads CASSTTGGIQYF.